This T cell receptor (beta chain) was found in a study of blood T cells in healthy people across ages. Every donor provided roughly 10 milliliters of peripheral blood. With each sample, at least 5 micrograms of total RNA were extracted. As to this clonotype: Antigen: not known.

A sample-barcoded 5' primer and a J-beta primer mix were used in a second PCR of roughly 6 to 12 cycles. Every sample gave at least 2.5 million paired-end reads containing CDR3. TCRdb reanalysed the 5' RACE reads using MiXCR and keeps one entry per CDR3 protein. The sample carries roughly 720,000 distinct CDR3 sequences, about 53% recorded once. Notes on the study in general: TCR beta diversity per million T cells fell roughly linearly with age.

CDR3 length: 12 residues. Per germline, CDR1 KGHSH and CDR2 LQKENI. The V and J ends lost 2 bases and 4 bases respectively, with 4 bases between them. The sequenced sample was blood. The rearrangement uses TRBV18 and TRBJ2-3; D unclear. The clonotype was recovered from an elderly man in good health. The CDR3 sequence: CASSPSSDTQYF. The CDR3 DNA reads TGTGCCAGCTCACCATCCTCAGATACGCAGTATTTT.